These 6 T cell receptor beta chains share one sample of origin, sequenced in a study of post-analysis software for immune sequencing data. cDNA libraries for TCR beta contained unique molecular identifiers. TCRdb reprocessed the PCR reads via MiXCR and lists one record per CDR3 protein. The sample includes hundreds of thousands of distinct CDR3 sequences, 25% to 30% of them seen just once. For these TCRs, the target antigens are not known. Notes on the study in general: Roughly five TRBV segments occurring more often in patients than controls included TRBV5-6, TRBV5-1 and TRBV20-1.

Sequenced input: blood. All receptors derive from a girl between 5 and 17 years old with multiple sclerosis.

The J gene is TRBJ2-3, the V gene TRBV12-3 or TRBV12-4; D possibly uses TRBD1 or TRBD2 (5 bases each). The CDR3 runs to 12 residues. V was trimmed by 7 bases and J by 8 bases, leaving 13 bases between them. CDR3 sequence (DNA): TGTGCCAGCACCTCCGGGGCGAGTACGCAGTATTTT. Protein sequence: CASTSGASTQYF.

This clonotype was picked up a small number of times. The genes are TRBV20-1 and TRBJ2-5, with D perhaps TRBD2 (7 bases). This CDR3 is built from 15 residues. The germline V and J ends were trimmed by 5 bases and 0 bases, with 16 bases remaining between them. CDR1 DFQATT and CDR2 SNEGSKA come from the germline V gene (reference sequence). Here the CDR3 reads CSAFTGRGYQETQYF. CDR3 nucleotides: TGCAGTGCTTTTACAGGGCGGGGGTACCAAGAGACCCAGTACTTC.

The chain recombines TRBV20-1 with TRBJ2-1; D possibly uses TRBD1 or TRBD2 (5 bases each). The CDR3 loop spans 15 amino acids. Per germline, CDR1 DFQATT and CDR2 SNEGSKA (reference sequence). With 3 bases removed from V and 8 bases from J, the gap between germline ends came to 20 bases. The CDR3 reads CSASGSLAGFDEQFF. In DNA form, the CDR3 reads TGCAGTGCTAGTGGGTCCCTAGCAGGGTTCGATGAGCAGTTCTTC.

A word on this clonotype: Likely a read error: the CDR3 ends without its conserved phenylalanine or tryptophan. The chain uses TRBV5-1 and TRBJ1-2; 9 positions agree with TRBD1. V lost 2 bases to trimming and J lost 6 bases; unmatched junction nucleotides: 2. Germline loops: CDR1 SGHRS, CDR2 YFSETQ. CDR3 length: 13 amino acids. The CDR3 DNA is TGCGCCAGCAGCTTACAGGGGGCGGATGGCTACACCTTA. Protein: CASSLQGADGYTL.

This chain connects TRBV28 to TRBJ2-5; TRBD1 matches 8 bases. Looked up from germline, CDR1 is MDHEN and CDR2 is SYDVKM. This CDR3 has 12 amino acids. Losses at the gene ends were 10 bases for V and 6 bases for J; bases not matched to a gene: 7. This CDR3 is CAIEGQAKTQYF. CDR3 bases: TGTGCCATCGAGGGACAGGCCAAGACCCAGTACTTC. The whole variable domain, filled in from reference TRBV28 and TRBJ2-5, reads DVKVTQSSRYLVKRTGEKVFLECVQDMDHENMFWYRQDPGLGLRLIYFSYDVKMKEKGDIPEGYSVSREKKERFSLILESASTNQTSMYLCAIEGQAKTQYFGPGTRLLVL.

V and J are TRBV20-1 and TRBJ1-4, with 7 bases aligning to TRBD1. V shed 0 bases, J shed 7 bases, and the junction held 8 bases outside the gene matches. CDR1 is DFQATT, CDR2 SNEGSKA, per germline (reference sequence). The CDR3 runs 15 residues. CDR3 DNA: TGCAGTGCTAGAGATGAGCAGGGGGTAGTTGAAAAACTGTTTTTT. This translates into CSARDEQGVVEKLFF.